Listed here are 28 T cell receptor beta chains from one sample, sequenced in a study of somatic mutations in cytotoxic T cells in rheumatoid arthritis. The assay was immunoSEQ multiplex PCR, and TCRdb's table has in-frame clones only and misses some. The sample has under 30,000 clones; 70% to 80% are singletons. Sequenced input: CD8+ T cells sorted from blood. Source of these receptors: a woman aged 18-29 years in good health.

V is TRBV15 and J is TRBJ2-5; 14 bases align to TRBD2. V was clipped by 1 base and J by 3 bases; unmatched bases: 1. There are 16 residues in the CDR3. The germline CDR1 and CDR2 sequences are LNHNV and YYDKDF (reference sequence). The CDR3 spells CATSRGLAGGKETQYF. Written as DNA, the CDR3 is TGTGCCACCAGCAGAGGACTAGCGGGAGGGAAAGAGACCCAGTACTTC.

This clone was seen more than once but under ten times. The chain is built from TRBV7-9 and TRBJ2-7; D is possibly TRBD2 (5 bases). The CDR3 runs 13 residues. Germline lookup yields CDR1 SEHNR and CDR2 FQNEAQ (reference sequence). The V end was cut by 10 bases, the J end by 0 bases, with 13 bases between. DNA of the CDR3: TGTGCCACATCTTCCGGGAACTCCTACGAGCAGTACTTC. Its translation: CATSSGNSYEQYF.

The genes are TRBV19 and TRBJ1-1, with D maybe TRBD1 (5 bases). From germline, CDR1 is LNHDA and CDR2 SQIVND (reference sequence). This CDR3 comprises 12 residues. Trimming shortened V by 7 bases and J by 5 bases, and 11 bases separated the two germline ends. The CDR3 DNA reads TGTGCCAGTAAGCAGGGAGGGACTGAAGCTTTCTTT. It yields the protein CASKQGGTEAFF.

The chain couples TRBV13 to TRBJ2-2, with 8 bases fitting TRBD2. The junction had 5 bases not matched to a gene; V was cut back by 5 bases and J by 3 bases. CDR1 and CDR2 (germline): PRHDT, FYEKMQ (reference sequence). The length of the CDR3 is 15 residues. This CDR3 is CASSGGGPDTGELFF. DNA for the CDR3: TGTGCCAGCAGCGGCGGGGGGCCGGACACCGGGGAGCTGTTTTTT. Full variable domain (missing parts from reference TRBV13 and TRBJ2-2): AAGVIQSPRHLIKEKRETATLKCYPIPRHDTVYWYQQGPGQDPQFLISFYEKMQSDKGSIPDRFSAQQFSDYHSELNMSSLELGDSALYFCASSGGGPDTGELFFGEGSRLTVL.

The J gene is TRBJ2-7, the V gene TRBV9, with 7 bases that match TRBD2. Unmatched junction bases numbered 7, after V lost 0 bases and J lost 4 bases. This CDR3 comprises 15 residues. Germline CDR1 and CDR2: SGDLS and YYNGEE. The CDR3 is CASSVGTGGGYEQYF. The CDR3 DNA sequence: TGTGCCAGCAGCGTAGGAACGGGAGGAGGGTACGAGCAGTACTTC.

V and J are TRBV28 and TRBJ2-7, with 12 bases aligning to TRBD2. Germline lookup yields CDR1 MDHEN and CDR2 SYDVKM. V lost 2 bases, J lost 2 bases, and 10 bases stayed unmatched. There are 18 residues in the CDR3. This CDR3 is CASSLRASGRAWAYEQYF. The CDR3 region has the DNA TGTGCCAGCAGTTTACGTGCTAGCGGGAGGGCCTGGGCCTACGAGCAGTACTTC.

The rearrangement joins TRBV4-2 to TRBJ2-7, with no clear D. Germline-derived CDR1 and CDR2 are LGHNA and YNFKEQ. The V gene lost 3 bases and the J gene lost 2 bases, with 8 bases spanning the gap. The CDR3 contains 13 residues. For the CDR3, the DNA is TGTGCCAGCAGCCATCCCGAAACCTACGAGCAGTACTTC. It encodes CASSHPETYEQYF.

This clone was seen a few times. This chain links TRBV5-1 with TRBJ2-3; TRBD2 aligns across 10 bases. V was clipped by 3 bases and J by 5 bases; unmatched bases: 6. Germline CDR1 reads SGHRS; CDR2 reads YFSETQ. This CDR3 region has 15 residues. The DNA of the CDR3 is TGCGCCAGCAGCTCACCCCCTAGCGGGGGAGATACGCAGTATTTT. It specifies CASSSPPSGGDTQYF. Full variable domain (rest looked up from reference TRBV5-1 and TRBJ2-3): KAGVTQTPRYLIKTRGQQVTLSCSPISGHRSVSWYQQTPGQGLQFLFEYFSETQRNKGNFPGRFSGRQFSNSRSEMNVSTLELGDSALYLCASSSPPSGGDTQYFGPGTRLTVL.

This chain connects TRBV11-2 to TRBJ2-1; D possibly corresponds to TRBD2 (6 bases). The germline V gene encodes CDR1 SGHAT and CDR2 FQNNGV. Trimming stripped 1 base from V and 2 bases from J, with 9 bases between. The CDR3 consists of 15 residues. The CDR3 DNA follows: TGTGCCAGCAGCTTAGGAGGCGGGGCCTACAATGAGCAGTTCTTC. This translates into CASSLGGGAYNEQFF.

The chain has TRBV28 and TRBJ1-5; 8 nucleotides agree with TRBD1. V trimming: 7 bases; J trimming: 1 base; junction bases outside the gene matches: 3. This CDR3 is 14 amino acids long. Germline CDR1 reads MDHEN; CDR2 reads SYDVKM. The chain's CDR3 is CASIRTGSNQPQHF. DNA for the CDR3: TGTGCCAGCATTCGGACAGGGAGCAATCAGCCCCAGCATTTT.

The CDR3 spells CASSPRDNPYEQYF. In DNA, the CDR3 is TGTGCCAGCAGCCCCCGGGACAACCCCTACGAGCAGTACTTC. This sequence joins TRBV9 and TRBJ2-7, with D possibly matching TRBD1 (6 bases). Germline loops: CDR1 SGDLS, CDR2 YYNGEE. The CDR3 is 14 residues long. V gave up 4 bases and J gave up 2 bases, with 13 bases separating them.

This rearrangement joins TRBV28 to TRBJ2-5; possibly TRBD1 for D (6 bases). The CDR3 is 13 residues long. From germline, CDR1 is MDHEN and CDR2 SYDVKM. V dropped 7 bases and J dropped 5 bases, with 14 bases sitting between them. CDR3 coding DNA: TGTGCCAGCACCGAGTGGCAGGGGGAGACCCAGTACTTC. Translating gives CASTEWQGETQYF. Filled out from reference TRBV28 and TRBJ2-5, the complete variable domain reads DVKVTQSSRYLVKRTGEKVFLECVQDMDHENMFWYRQDPGLGLRLIYFSYDVKMKEKGDIPEGYSVSREKKERFSLILESASTNQTSMYLCASTEWQGETQYFGPGTRLLVL.

CDR3 DNA: TGTGCCAGCAGCTTGGAGGAGGGCAGGTCGATCCTGGAATACGAGCAGTACTTC. This translates into CASSLEEGRSILEYEQYF. V is TRBV5-4 and J is TRBJ2-7; a possible D gene is TRBD2 (6 bases). V shed 0 bases and J shed 4 bases, with 23 bases lying between them. Germline V gene sequence: CDR1 SGHNT, CDR2 YYREEE (reference sequence). The CDR3 runs to 18 residues.

The CDR3 reads CASSQVETGGSEAFF. CDR3 DNA: TGTGCCAGCAGCCAAGTGGAGACAGGGGGTTCGGAAGCTTTCTTT. This chain uses TRBV4-2 with TRBJ1-1; 9 nucleotides line up with TRBD1. This CDR3 spans 15 amino acids. The germline CDR1 and CDR2 sequences are LGHNA and YNFKEQ. With V trimmed by 1 base and J by 8 bases, 8 bases remained unmatched.

The chain has TRBV13 and TRBJ2-2, with D uncertain. V was cut by 1 base and J by 7 bases, with 4 bases left in between. This CDR3 is built from 12 residues. CDR1 and CDR2 from the germline V gene are PRHDT and FYEKMQ (reference sequence). CDR3 sequence: CASSLAVGELFF. The CDR3 DNA reads as TGTGCCAGCAGCTTAGCCGTCGGGGAGCTGTTTTTT. Filled out from reference TRBV13 and TRBJ2-2, the complete variable domain reads AAGVIQSPRHLIKEKRETATLKCYPIPRHDTVYWYQQGPGQDPQFLISFYEKMQSDKGSIPDRFSAQQFSDYHSELNMSSLELGDSALYFCASSLAVGELFFGEGSRLTVL.

This chain uses TRBV30 with TRBJ1-1; D is unclear. The CDR3 has 13 residues. With 0 bases removed from V and 5 bases from J, the gap between germline ends came to 10 bases. Germline CDR1 GTSNPN, CDR2 SVGIG (reference sequence). The CDR3 is CAWSVSLVTEAFF. As DNA, the CDR3 is TGTGCCTGGAGTGTCAGTCTGGTAACTGAAGCTTTCTTT.

This rearrangement joins TRBV4-1 to TRBJ1-5, with unresolved D. V was cut by 1 base and J by 7 bases, with 8 bases left in between. Germline CDR1 reads MGHRA; CDR2 reads YSYEKL. This CDR3 has 13 residues. The CDR3 sequence is CASSQGPGQPQHF. As DNA, the CDR3 is TGCGCCAGCAGCCAAGGGCCGGGACAGCCCCAGCATTTT.

This clone was counted only a few times. J is TRBJ2-1 and V is TRBV11-2; TRBD1 matches at 9 bases. The CDR3 totals 14 residues. The ends lost 5 bases at V and 6 bases at J; junction bases unmatched: 5. Per the germline V gene, CDR1 is SGHAT and CDR2 is FQNNGV. The CDR3 region has the DNA TGTGCCAGCAGCCCATTGACAGGGGGCAATGAGCAGTTCTTC. It codes for CASSPLTGGNEQFF.

The chain joins TRBV7-2 to TRBJ1-1; a possible D gene is TRBD1 (6 bases). V was clipped by 5 bases and J by 5 bases, with 18 bases between them. Germline lookup yields CDR1 SGHTA and CDR2 FQGNSA. The CDR3 has 15 amino acids. The CDR3 reads CASSPEGGIRTEAFF. The CDR3 region has the DNA TGTGCCAGCAGCCCCGAGGGGGGTATCAGAACTGAAGCTTTCTTT.

The chain is built from TRBV7-9 and TRBJ2-1, with D uncertain. CDR1 SEHNR and CDR2 FQNEAQ come from the germline V gene (reference sequence). The length of the CDR3 is 15 residues. Trimming removed 1 base at V and 8 bases at J, with 15 bases between. This CDR3 is CASSLDQVWYDEQFF. The CDR3 nucleotides are TGTGCCAGCAGCTTAGACCAGGTGTGGTACGATGAGCAGTTCTTC.

This clone was found a few times. The CDR3 region has the DNA TGCGCCAGCGGCCCTCTGACGCGAATTAATGAAAAACTGTTTTTT. Translation gives CASGPLTRINEKLFF. The chain employs TRBV4-1 and TRBJ1-4; D call uncertain. The germline V and J ends were trimmed by 8 bases and 4 bases, with 17 bases remaining between them. This CDR3 spans 15 amino acids. The germline CDR1 and CDR2 sequences are MGHRA and YSYEKL.

The table lists this clone with a count of one. CDR3 sequence reads: CARSPRDGYSADTQYF. The CDR3 DNA sequence: TGTGCCAGAAGCCCAAGGGACGGTTATAGTGCAGATACGCAGTATTTT. The chain uses TRBV5-3 and TRBJ2-3; TRBD1 or TRBD2 may be the D gene (5 bases each). TRBV5-3 is noted as an ORF with a role that remains uncertain. The CDR3 loop spans 16 amino acids. Between the trimmed V and J ends, which lost 4 bases and 4 bases, there was a span of 19 bases.

The CDR3 nucleotides are TGTGCCAGCAGCCCTTTTGGGGCGGGGCATGTCAATGAGCAGTTCTTC. Translation: CASSPFGAGHVNEQFF. J is TRBJ2-1 and V is TRBV9; weak D call: TRBD2 (6 bases). The CDR3 is 16 residues long. Germline loops: CDR1 SGDLS, CDR2 YYNGEE. Between the trimmed V and J ends, which lost 4 bases and 6 bases, there was a span of 20 bases.

V is TRBV6-5 and J is TRBJ2-7, with D perhaps being TRBD1 or TRBD2 (6 bases each). Trimming removed 2 bases at V and 2 bases at J, with 13 bases between. The germline V gene has CDR1 MNHEY and CDR2 SVGAGI. The CDR3 runs 15 residues. CDR3 region: CASSYGGGATYEQYF. CDR3 DNA sequence: TGTGCCAGCAGTTACGGGGGCGGGGCAACCTACGAGCAGTACTTC.

The chain recombines TRBV19 with TRBJ1-2; 7 positions agree with TRBD1. V was clipped by 7 bases and J by 6 bases; unmatched bases: 11. The CDR3 totals 14 residues. Germline loops: CDR1 LNHDA, CDR2 SQIVND (reference sequence). In nucleotides, the CDR3 is TGTGCCAGTAATCCAGACAGGGAAACGGATGGCTACACCTTC. Translated: CASNPDRETDGYTF.

This clone appeared a few times. The CDR3 coding sequence is TGCGCCAGCAGCCTGGACAGGGGCGCCAACACTGAAGCTTTCTTT. Its protein is CASSLDRGANTEAFF. The chain has TRBV4-1 and TRBJ1-1; 9 positions agree with TRBD1. The CDR3 extends over 15 amino acids. The V gene's germline CDR1 is MGHRA and CDR2 YSYEKL. V shed 4 bases, J shed 2 bases, and the junction held 5 bases outside the gene matches.

J is TRBJ1-6 and V is TRBV28; 7 bases match TRBD1. With V trimmed by 3 bases and J by 12 bases, 14 bases remained unmatched. From germline, CDR1 is MDHEN and CDR2 SYDVKM. The CDR3 runs 16 residues. The CDR3 is CASSFSRSGGSGPLHF. The CDR3 nucleotides read TGTGCCAGCAGTTTTTCCAGGTCAGGGGGTTCGGGACCCCTCCACTTT. Supplemented by reference TRBV28 and TRBJ1-6, the full variable domain reads DVKVTQSSRYLVKRTGEKVFLECVQDMDHENMFWYRQDPGLGLRLIYFSYDVKMKEKGDIPEGYSVSREKKERFSLILESASTNQTSMYLCASSFSRSGGSGPLHFGNGTRLTVT.

The chain uses TRBV2 and TRBJ2-7; 7 bases map to TRBD2. The CDR3 consists of 13 residues. CDR1 and CDR2 (germline): SNHLY, FYNNEI. V lost 5 bases, J lost 2 bases, and 3 bases stayed unmatched. For the CDR3, the DNA is TGTGCCAGCAGTTTCGGACTAGCCTACGAGCAGTACTTC. It codes for CASSFGLAYEQYF. Full variable domain (missing parts from reference TRBV2 and TRBJ2-7): EPEVTQTPSHQVTQMGQEVILRCVPISNHLYFYWYRQILGQKVEFLVSFYNNEISEKSEIFDDQFSVERPDGSNFTLKIRSTKLEDSAMYFCASSFGLAYEQYFGPGTRLTVT.